This T cell receptor (beta chain) was found in a study of blood T cell repertoires in COVID-19. The CDR3 is made up of 14 amino acids. The V gene's germline CDR1 is SQVTM and CDR2 ANQGSEA. The V segment lost 3 bases and the J segment 5 bases; nucleotides outside the gene matches: 7. In the original processing: Amplification of reference gene primers was used by the study to estimate nucleated cell counts. TCRdb keeps only in-frame clones here, not all; method: immunoSEQ multiplex PCR. V and J calls and clone size follow that table, whereas D and trimming were derived from the DNA. The sample records fewer than 250,000 clones, around 86% being singletons. Residents of 24 US areas, aged roughly 18 to 89 years, made up the participants. In assigning cohorts, the study relied on participant-reported clinical history.

The sequenced sample was PBMCs or T cells enriched from blood (not recorded which). The clonotype originates from a man under 40 in a cohort exposed to, infected with or recovered from COVID-19 (not recorded which). This chain connects TRBV29-1 to TRBJ2-5; 9 nucleotides line up with TRBD1. The CDR3 loop is CSVDPGQGIETQYF. DNA of the CDR3: TGCAGCGTTGATCCGGGACAGGGCATCGAGACCCAGTACTTC.